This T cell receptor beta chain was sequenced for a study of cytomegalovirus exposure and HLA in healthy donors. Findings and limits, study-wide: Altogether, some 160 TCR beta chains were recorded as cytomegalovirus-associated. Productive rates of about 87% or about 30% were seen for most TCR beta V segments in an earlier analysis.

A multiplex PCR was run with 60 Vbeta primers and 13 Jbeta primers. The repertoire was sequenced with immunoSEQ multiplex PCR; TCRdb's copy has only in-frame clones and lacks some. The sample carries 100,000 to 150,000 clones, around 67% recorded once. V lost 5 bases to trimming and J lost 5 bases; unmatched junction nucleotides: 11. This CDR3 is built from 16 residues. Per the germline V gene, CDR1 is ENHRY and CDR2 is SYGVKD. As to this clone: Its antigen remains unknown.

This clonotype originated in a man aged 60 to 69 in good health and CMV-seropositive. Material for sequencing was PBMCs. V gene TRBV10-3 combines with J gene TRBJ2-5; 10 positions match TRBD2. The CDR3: CAISKQRGGDLETQYF. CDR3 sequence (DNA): TGTGCCATCAGTAAGCAGCGGGGGGGAGATCTGGAGACCCAGTACTTC.